The TCR beta chain under discussion was sequenced for a study of T cell responses to AZD1222 COVID-19 vaccine (dated by TCRdb to the early 2020s). Background on the whole study: Because spike-specific TCR depth and breadth did not differ between the two schedules, AZD1222 recipients who got a second dose at roughly 4 weeks were pooled with those who got a second dose at roughly 12 weeks. A total of 230 to 250 trial participants underwent TCR sequencing, of whom 200 to 220 had received two doses of AZD1222 and roughly 26 had received two doses of the MenACWY control vaccine. Enrollment into the trials was organized by age into subgroups of 18-55, 56-69 and 70-plus years, and those subgroups contained about 150, 27 and 61 TCR-sequenced participants, respectively. The research as a whole found: Reportedly, close to half of the unique spike-specific TCRs recognized epitopes lying outside the regions that are mutated in the B.1.351 and B.1.1.7 variants. Only six AZD1222 recipients were SARS-CoV-2 seropositive at baseline, limiting conclusions about previously exposed vaccinees. In the small 56-69-year group, the increase in depth fell short of significance, most likely because of low power. After two AZD1222 doses, both the breadth and the depth of spike-specific TCRs were significantly higher than at day 0 and than in MenACWY recipients. Because no day 14 peak-response samples were available, the repertoires could be characterized only after the peak T cell response. Vaccine-associated CD4 TCRs spanned the whole spike protein, with dominant responses in regions 160-218 and 743-854. Participants were mostly white British, with more females than males. The authors suggested clonal diversity may have been underestimated.

The CDR3 covers 17 residues, taking in both the cysteine and the phenylalanine. CDR3 DNA is the only sequence kept; it has 51 bases, read in frame from the first base. CDR1 and CDR2, per the germline V gene, are SGDLS and YYNGEE. Germline trimming: 3 bases from V, 5 bases from J; junction bases outside gene matches: 11. The CDR3 regions of human TCRbeta chains were analyzed by immunosequencing. The authors' pipeline ran thus. Repertoire TCRs were checked for matches against a reference library of SARS-CoV-2-specific TCRs that had been generated using the MIRA antigen-specificity platform. Breadth was defined as the fraction of unique TCRs that were SARS-CoV-2-associated. Depth was defined as the fraction of total T cells that were SARS-CoV-2-associated. Using the MIRA data, each spike-specific TCR was assigned both to the spike region to which the TCR was reactive and to a CD4 or CD8 class. Log10-transformed breadth and depth values were compared by one-way ANOVA with Sidak's multiple comparisons tests. TCRdb carries this immuneACCESS record with in-frame sequences only. Its versions omit some clonotypes, under half of them owing to an unresolved V gene in the studies checked, with the rest unexplained. D and trimming come from the DNA, and the V and J calls and clone size come from that table. Recorded for this sample are roughly 97,000 clones; approximately 90% of them occurred a single time. The top ten hold around a sixth of the sample.

Notes on this clone: Its antigen is not yet known. One base away there is no much larger clone; base qualities are not given.

The time point label on this specimen signifies: baseline before first vaccination. Vaccinee samples were obtained from the UK trials COV001 and COV002, which included a single-blind randomized controlled phase 2/3 trial of AZD1222 (ChAdOx1 nCoV-19) in healthy adults. For TCRbeta chain sequencing, PBMC samples were collected from trial participants at day 0 and at day 28 after the second dose. This chain is built from TRBV9 and TRBJ2-2, and TRBD1 aligns with 9 junction nucleotides. This receptor was identified in an adult in good health. Sequencing was performed on peripheral blood, taken on day 0 of AZD1222 vaccination. The CDR3 is CASSGWTGEYGTGELFF. The nucleotide sequence reads as follows: TGTGCCAGCAGCGGTTGGACAGGGGAGTACGGGACCGGGGAGCTGTTTTTT.